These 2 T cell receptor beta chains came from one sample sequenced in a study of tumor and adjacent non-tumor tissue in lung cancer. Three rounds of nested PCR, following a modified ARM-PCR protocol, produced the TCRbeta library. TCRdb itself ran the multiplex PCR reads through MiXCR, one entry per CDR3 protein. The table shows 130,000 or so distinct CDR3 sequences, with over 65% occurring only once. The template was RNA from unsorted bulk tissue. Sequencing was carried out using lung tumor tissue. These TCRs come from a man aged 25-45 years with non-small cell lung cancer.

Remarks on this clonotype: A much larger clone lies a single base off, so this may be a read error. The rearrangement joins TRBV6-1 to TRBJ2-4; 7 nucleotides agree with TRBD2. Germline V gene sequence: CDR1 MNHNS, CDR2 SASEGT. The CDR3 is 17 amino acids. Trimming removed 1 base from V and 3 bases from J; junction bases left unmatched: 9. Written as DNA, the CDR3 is TGTGCCAGCAGTGAAGGGAGAGGGGCGGGAGTCAAAAACATTCAGTACTTC. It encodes CASSEGRGAGVKNIQYF.

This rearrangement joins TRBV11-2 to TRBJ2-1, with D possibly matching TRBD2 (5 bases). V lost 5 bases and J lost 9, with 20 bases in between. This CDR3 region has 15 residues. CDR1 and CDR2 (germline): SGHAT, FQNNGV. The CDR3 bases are TGTGCCAGCAGCAGGGATCTAGCCTCGTTCAGTGAGCAGTTCTTC. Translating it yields CASSRDLASFSEQFF.